Each of the 4 T cell receptor beta chains below was sequenced from the same sample in a study of immune evolution from preneoplasia to lung adenocarcinoma. Data came from immunoSEQ multiplex PCR; TCRdb stores just in-frame clones and leaves some out. The repertoire holds nearly 5,000 clones, with about 78% as singletons. The sample consisted of FFPE normal lung tissue adjacent to the tumor. The receptor source for this set is a person over 45 with lung adenocarcinoma.

V gene TRBV30 combines with J gene TRBJ1-1; D remains ambiguous. The CDR3 contains 14 residues. The V and J ends lost 0 bases and 2 bases respectively, with 10 bases between them. Germline loops: CDR1 GTSNPN, CDR2 SVGIG (reference sequence). DNA for the CDR3: TGTGCCTGGAGTGTACTCGGGGAAAACACTGAAGCTTTCTTT. This codes for CAWSVLGENTEAFF.

The J gene is TRBJ1-1, the V gene TRBV10-3, with TRBD1 matching 8 bases. Germline V lookup: CDR1 ENHRY, CDR2 SYGVKD. This CDR3 has 14 amino acids. The trim removed 3 bases at V and 4 bases at J, leaving 4 bases unmatched. CDR3 coding DNA: TGTGCCATCAGTGATCAGGGGGCGTTCACTGAAGCTTTCTTT. Translation gives CAISDQGAFTEAFF.

This clone was found a few times. CDR3 in DNA: TGTGCCAGCAGCTTGGGGGGAGGGGCCGGGACTGAAGCTTTCTTT. Translating gives CASSLGGGAGTEAFF. This chain joins TRBV7-6 and TRBJ1-1, with D possibly matching TRBD1 (5 bases). Germline V gene lookup returns CDR1 SGHVS and CDR2 FNYEAQ. The ends were cut back, 3 bases at V and 5 bases at J, with 16 bases in the middle. The CDR3 spans 15 residues.

This chain uses TRBV7-3 with TRBJ2-1; D unresolved. CDR1 SGHTA and CDR2 FQGTGA come from the germline V gene. This CDR3 spans 14 amino acids. The V end was cut by 5 bases, the J end by 6 bases, with 14 bases between. The CDR3 region is CASSLNYSPNEQFF. The CDR3 DNA sequence: TGTGCCAGCAGCCTTAACTATAGCCCCAATGAGCAGTTCTTC.